One sample yielded the 4 T cell receptor beta chains listed below, sequenced in a study of technical replicates of blood from a handful of donors. TCRdb keeps only in-frame clones here, not all; method: immunoSEQ multiplex PCR. The profile shows 62,000 or so clones, roughly 86% of them singletons. Sequenced: PBMCs. Receptor source: a human donor in good health. Some clones in this sample may be carry-over from other donors' samples.

The rearrangement joins TRBV6-5 to TRBJ2-3, with 8 bases aligning to TRBD1. This CDR3 comprises 16 residues. Trimming removed 0 bases from V and 7 bases from J; junction bases left unmatched: 9. Germline values: CDR1 MNHEY, CDR2 SVGAGI. In nucleotides, the CDR3 is TGTGCCAGCAGTTACTCAGGGACAGGAACTTCAAATACGCAGTATTTT. This encodes CASSYSGTGTSNTQYF.

The table lists this clone with a count of one. The rearrangement uses TRBV19 and TRBJ2-7, with 9 bases aligning to TRBD1. With V trimmed by 6 bases and J by 3 bases, 9 bases remained unmatched. Germline V gene data show CDR1 as LNHDA and CDR2 as SQIVND (reference sequence). CDR3 size: 15 residues. CDR3 nucleotide sequence: TGTGCCAGTAGACCCCGGGACAGGGTCAGCTACGAGCAGTACTTC. This gives the protein CASRPRDRVSYEQYF. Filled out from reference TRBV19 and TRBJ2-7, the complete variable domain reads DGGITQSPKYLFRKEGQNVTLSCEQNLNHDAMYWYRQDPGQGLRLIYYSQIVNDFQKGDIAEGYSVSREKKESFPLTVTSAQKNPTAFYLCASRPRDRVSYEQYFGPGTRLTVT.

There are many counts of this clone. The chain recombines TRBV6-1 with TRBJ2-7; D perhaps matches TRBD1 (5 bases). V lost 10 bases and J 3 bases, leaving 19 bases between the germline ends. CDR1 is MNHNS and CDR2 is SASEGT in the germline V gene. This CDR3 has 14 residues. CDR3 bases: TGTGCCACACTTATGGGGCCGTTTGACTACGAGCAGTACTTC. Translating gives CATLMGPFDYEQYF.

CDR3 nucleotides: TGTGCCAGCAGCCCAACAACCCAGATCACTGAAGCTTTCTTT. Translated: CASSPTTQITEAFF. V usage is TRBV7-9 and J usage is TRBJ1-1, with no clear D. The CDR3 length is 14 residues. Germline values: CDR1 SEHNR, CDR2 FQNEAQ (reference sequence). V lost 5 bases to trimming and J lost 4 bases, with 14 bases between them.